This TCR beta chain was found in a study of response to subunit inactivated influenza vaccine. There are 16 residues in the CDR3. The J segment lost 0 bases and the V segment lost 2 bases, leaving 5 bases of the junction unmatched. The germline V gene has CDR1 MNHEY and CDR2 SVGEGT. TCRdb re-derived calls from the RT-PCR reads in MiXCR, one entry per CDR3 protein. Here the sample spans some 600,000 distinct CDR3 sequences, approximately 14% being singletons. The V call is TRBV6-2 or TRBV6-3, the J call TRBJ1-1; 8 nucleotides align to TRBD1. This clonotype originated in a man in his fifties who received an inactivated influenza vaccine. The source material was PBMCs from blood, sampled around 14 days before vaccination. The CDR3 region is CASSYNRGEMNTEAFF. The CDR3 nucleotides read TGTGCCAGCAGTTACAACAGGGGGGAGATGAACACTGAAGCTTTCTTT.